Described below is a single T cell receptor (beta chain) sequence and its context. The antigen is not known. This CDR3 is 13 amino acids long. Germline V gene data show CDR1 as MDHEN and CDR2 as SYDVKM. V was clipped by 4 bases and J by 4 bases, with 10 bases between them. This entry belongs to a study of shared clonotypes between healthy human individuals. Turning to the study itself: The plates for each donor numbered three CD4 naive, three CD4 memory, two CD8 naive and one CD8 memory. Notes on the study in general: The four-donor shared clonotypes exceeded non-shared clonotypes in generation probability, with non-shared ones scoring lower. It was anticipated that sequencing depth would influence how many clonotypes donors shared. The sharing of roughly 5% of naive CD4 clonotypes was seen across a handful of donors.

Method: immunoSEQ multiplex PCR; TCRdb's copy keeps in-frame clones and lacks some. The data show more than 2 million clones, approximately 94% seen once. CD45RO-negative, CCR7-selected cells formed the naive CD8 fraction, which excluded terminally differentiated effector memory CD45RA+ cells. This rearrangement joins TRBV28 to TRBJ1-2; D perhaps matches TRBD1 (5 bases). The clonotype was recovered from a man aged 18 to 29 in good health. Sequenced: naive CD8+ T cells sorted from blood. The CDR3 nucleotides are TGTGCCAGCAGTTACCGCGGGGGCTATGGCTACACCTTC. Protein: CASSYRGGYGYTF.